Listed below are T cell receptor beta chains from one sample, sequenced in a study of shared clonotypes between healthy human individuals. Sequencing was performed with immunoSEQ multiplex PCR; in TCRdb, only in-frame clones are kept and a portion is missing. This sample has millions of clones, with just over 90% found just once. Material for sequencing was naive CD8+ T cells from PBMCs. The receptors stem from a man between 18 and 35 years old in good health. Some clones in this sample may be carry-over from other donors' samples. Both conserved end residues are part of each CDR3. D genes are given only for firm matches. Clone size, where shown, is once, few, many, or a class for clones that have expanded.

NA | TRBJ2-7 | TRBV19 | TRBD2 | CASSDSGRATYEQYF | TGTGCCAGTAGTGATAGCGGGAGGGCCACCTACGAGCAGTACTTC
NA | TRBJ2-7 | TRBV4-1 | TRBD1 | CASSMRQGQSYEQYF | TGCGCCAGCAGCATGCGACAGGGACAATCCTACGAGCAGTACTTC
NA | TRBJ2-2 | TRBV7-8 | TRBD2 | CASSPGTSGSTGELFF | TGTGCCAGCAGCCCCGGGACTAGCGGGTCAACCGGGGAGCTGTTTTTT
once | TRBJ2-7 | TRBV27 | NA | CASSFGQRYEQYF | TGTGCCAGCAGTTTCGGGCAGCGCTACGAGCAGTACTTC
NA | TRBJ2-7 | TRBV5-1 | TRBD2 | CASSLEPSGRSYEQYF | TGCGCCAGCAGCTTGGAGCCTAGCGGGCGTTCCTACGAGCAGTACTTC
NA | TRBJ2-7 | TRBV7-2 | TRBD2 | CASSWGGTPPYEQYF | TGTGCCAGCAGCTGGGGGGGGACTCCCCCCTACGAGCAGTACTTC
NA | TRBJ2-7 | TRBV27 | NA | CASSFSAPGSYEQYF | TGTGCCAGCAGTTTCTCAGCTCCGGGCTCCTACGAGCAGTACTTC
NA | TRBJ1-1 | TRBV15 | TRBD1 | CATSRSDRVSEAFF | TGTGCCACCAGCAGAAGCGACAGGGTCTCTGAAGCTTTCTTT
NA | TRBJ2-7 | TRBV7-6 | NA | CASSLALWREQYF | TGTGCCAGCAGCTTAGCGCTCTGGCGCGAGCAGTACTTC
once | TRBJ2-1 | TRBV28 | NA | CASSLTSYNEQFF | TGTGCCAGCAGTTTAACCTCTTACAATGAGCAGTTCTTC
NA | TRBJ1-3 | TRBV9 | NA | CASSERGDRIISGNTIYF | TGTGCCAGCAGCGAGAGGGGGGACCGGATTATCTCTGGAAACACCATATATTTT
NA | TRBJ2-1 | TRBV28 | NA | CASSPHIYNEQFF | TGTGCCAGCAGTCCCCATATCTACAATGAGCAGTTCTTC
NA | TRBJ2-1 | TRBV7-9 | TRBD2 | CASSSTLAGVFSNEQFF | TGTGCCAGCAGCTCCACACTAGCGGGCGTCTTTTCAAATGAGCAGTTCTTC
once | TRBJ1-3 | TRBV5-1 | NA | CASSSGVGGNTIYF | TGCGCCAGCAGCTCAGGAGTTGGTGGAAACACCATATATTTT
NA | TRBJ2-1 | TRBV28 | NA | CASSIPGTSSNEQFF | TGTGCCAGCAGTATTCCGGGGACTTCGAGCAATGAGCAGTTCTTC
NA | TRBJ2-7 | TRBV7-2 | TRBD2 | CASSWGGSGFEQYF | TGTGCCAGCAGCTGGGGCGGGAGTGGTTTCGAGCAGTACTTC
NA | TRBJ2-1 | TRBV10-1 | TRBD2 | CASSDTGLATDSYNEQFF | TGCGCCAGCAGTGACACGGGACTAGCGACCGACTCCTACAATGAGCAGTTCTTC
NA | TRBJ2-3 | TRBV11-3 | NA | CASSPSVTSTDTQYF | TGTGCCAGCAGCCCGAGCGTGACTAGCACAGATACGCAGTATTTT
NA | TRBJ1-5 | TRBV28 | NA | CASINSRGFAKSQPQHF | TGTGCCAGCATCAACAGTCGGGGATTCGCGAAAAGTCAGCCCCAGCATTTT
NA | TRBJ1-6 | TRBV6-5 | TRBD1 | CASSYTDRGYSPLHF | TGTGCCAGCAGTTACACGGACAGGGGGTATTCACCCCTCCACTTT
once | TRBJ1-4 | TRBV6-1 | TRBD1 | CASSATTGGSEKLFF | TGTGCCAGCAGTGCCACGACAGGGGGTAGTGAAAAACTGTTTTTT
NA | TRBJ2-5 | TRBV29-1 | TRBD2 | CSVPGEGTQYF | TGCAGCGTCCCCGGGGAGGGGACCCAGTACTTC
NA | TRBJ2-1 | TRBV7-2 | TRBD2 | CASSSRDYPYNEQFF | TGTGCCAGCAGCTCCCGGGACTACCCTTACAATGAGCAGTTCTTC
NA | TRBJ2-5 | TRBV27 | TRBD1 | CASSFHSGTVTQETQYF | TGTGCCAGCAGTTTCCATTCCGGGACAGTAACCCAAGAGACCCAGTACTTC
NA | TRBJ2-5 | TRBV4-2 | NA | CASSQEWEAQETQYF | TGTGCCAGCAGCCAAGAATGGGAGGCCCAAGAGACCCAGTACTTC
few | TRBJ1-1 | TRBV5-1 | NA | CASSWGGERSEAFF | TGCGCCAGCAGCTGGGGAGGGGAGAGGTCTGAAGCTTTCTTT
NA | TRBJ1-1 | TRBV27 | TRBD1 | CASSSRQGSEAFF | TGTGCCAGCAGTTCTCGACAGGGGTCTGAAGCTTTCTTT
NA | TRBJ2-6 | TRBV6-4 | NA | CASSDNDASCSGANVLTF | TGTGCCAGCAGTGACAACGACGCATCTTGCTCTGGGGCCAACGTCCTGACTTTC
NA | TRBJ2-7 | TRBV28 | TRBD1 | CASSLAGGVDEQYF | TGTGCCAGCAGTTTAGCAGGGGGCGTGGACGAGCAGTACTTC
NA | TRBJ2-1 | TRBV4-1 | TRBD2 | CASSSTSGSSGYEQFF | TGCGCCAGCAGCTCAACTAGCGGGAGTAGCGGATATGAGCAGTTCTTC
NA | TRBJ1-2 | TRBV5-1 | NA | CASSPPGGGGYTF | TGCGCCAGCAGCCCCCCGGGTGGGGGTGGCTACACCTTC
NA | TRBJ2-7 | TRBV5-1 | TRBD2 | CASSWTSGGTYEQYF | TGCGCCAGCAGCTGGACTAGCGGGGGAACCTACGAGCAGTACTTC
NA | TRBJ2-1 | TRBV9 | TRBD2 | CASSFGSGSGSVEQFF | TGTGCCAGCAGCTTCGGGAGCGGTAGCGGGAGCGTTGAGCAGTTCTTC
NA | TRBJ2-3 | TRBV7-9 | NA | CASSPPGLAVDF | TGTGCCAGCAGCCCCCCGGGACTGGCTGTTGATTTT
NA | TRBJ1-1 | TRBV19 | NA | CASSILPTGNTEAFF | TGTGCCAGTAGTATACTTCCTACGGGGAACACTGAAGCTTTCTTT
NA | TRBJ2-1 | TRBV4-1 | TRBD2 | CASSHLRLAADNEQFF | TGCGCCAGCAGCCATCTTAGACTAGCGGCGGACAATGAGCAGTTCTTC
NA | TRBJ2-1 | TRBV7-9 | TRBD1 | CASSYTGASSYNEQFF | TGTGCCAGCAGCTACACAGGGGCCAGCTCCTACAATGAGCAGTTCTTC
NA | TRBJ1-2 | TRBV4-2 | NA | CASSQGLGRGYGYTF | TGTGCCAGCAGCCAAGGGCTAGGGCGAGGCTATGGCTACACCTTC
NA | TRBJ2-7 | TRBV11-3 | NA | CASSPEAASYEQYF | TGTGCCAGCAGCCCGGAGGCGGCCTCCTACGAGCAGTACTTC
NA | TRBJ1-5 | TRBV19 | TRBD1 | CASSIITGQGYQPQHF | TGTGCCAGTAGTATTATCACGGGACAGGGGTATCAGCCCCAGCATTTT
NA | TRBJ2-6 | TRBV25-1 | TRBD1 | CASSGQGASGANVLTF | TGTGCCAGCAGCGGACAGGGGGCTTCCGGGGCCAACGTCCTGACTTTC
NA | TRBJ1-4 | TRBV19 | TRBD1 | CASSRDRGPTNEKLFF | TGTGCCTCGAGCAGGGACAGGGGCCCAACTAATGAAAAACTGTTTTTT
NA | TRBJ2-6 | TRBV7-3 | NA | CASSLISGSGANVLTF | TGTGCCAGCAGCTTAATCTCCGGCTCTGGGGCCAACGTCCTGACTTTC
NA | TRBJ1-2 | TRBV7-3 | NA | CASSPGKTNYGYTF | TGTGCCAGCAGCCCTGGAAAAACTAACTATGGCTACACCTTC
NA | TRBJ1-1 | TRBV11-2 | NA | CASSLTGPNTEAFF | TGTGCCAGCAGCCTTACCGGACCGAACACTGAAGCTTTCTTT
NA | TRBJ1-6 | TRBV7-2 | TRBD1 | CASSAYTGGNSPLHF | TGTGCCAGCAGCGCCTACACAGGGGGAAATTCACCCCTCCACTTT